One and the same sample provided the 27 T cell receptor beta chains below, sequenced in a study of patients and donors after allogeneic stem cell transplantation. TCRdb independently ran MiXCR on the RT-PCR reads; one entry per CDR3 protein. The table shows 150,000 to 200,000 distinct CDR3 sequences, with 35% to 50% occurring only once. The sample was blood, either unsorted or a sorted T cell fraction (not recorded which). Every receptor here comes from a human donor who was either an allogeneic HSCT recipient or a stem cell or donor lymphocyte infusion donor (not recorded which). It is not recorded whose cells these are; they may come from a transplant donor.

This chain uses TRBV7-8 with TRBJ2-2; a possible D gene is TRBD2 (5 bases). Trimming removed 5 bases from V and 4 bases from J, with 14 bases in between. Germline V gene data show CDR1 as SGHVS and CDR2 as FQNEAQ. The length of the CDR3 is 15 residues. In DNA form, the CDR3 reads TGTGCCAGCAGCGCCAGGACTCAGTCCACCGGGGAGCTGTTTTTT. Translated: CASSARTQSTGELFF. The full variable domain, in which reference TRBV7-8 and TRBJ2-2 provide the parts outside the CDR3, is GAGVSQSPRYKVAKRGQDVALRCDPISGHVSLFWYQQALGQGPEFLTYFQNEAQLDKSGLPSDRFFAERPEGSVSTLKIQRTQQEDSAVYLCASSARTQSTGELFFGEGSRLTVL.

This chain joins TRBV28 and TRBJ2-5; TRBD2 matches at 9 bases. The CDR3 totals 14 residues. V dropped 4 bases and J dropped 13; count of bases not matched to a gene: 13. Germline CDR1 and CDR2: MDHEN and SYDVKM. DNA for the CDR3: TGTGCCAGCAGTTCTCCCCCCCAGACTAGCGGCTCGTACTTC. Translation gives CASSSPPQTSGSYF. The full variable domain, rest sourced from reference TRBV28 and TRBJ2-5, is DVKVTQSSRYLVKRTGEKVFLECVQDMDHENMFWYRQDPGLGLRLIYFSYDVKMKEKGDIPEGYSVSREKKERFSLILESASTNQTSMYLCASSSPPQTSGSYFGPGTRLLVL.

The chain employs TRBV20-1 and TRBJ1-1, with D uncertain. V lost 3 bases, J lost 4 bases, and 3 bases lay in between. The CDR3 covers 10 residues. CDR1 and CDR2 (germline): DFQATT, SNEGSKA (reference sequence). The CDR3: CSASFTEAFF. In nucleotides, the CDR3 is TGCAGTGCTAGTTTCACTGAAGCTTTCTTT.

V is TRBV4-2 and J is TRBJ1-5; 7 bases line up with TRBD1. The CDR3 extends over 16 amino acids. The germline gives CDR1 LGHNA, CDR2 YNFKEQ. After removal of 4 bases from V and 4 bases from J, the junction contained 10 bases not matched to a gene. For the CDR3, the DNA is TGTGCCAGCAGCCGGATCGACAGGGACGATAATCAGCCCCAGCATTTT. Protein: CASSRIDRDDNQPQHF.

The V call is TRBV10-3, the J call TRBJ1-1; a possible D gene is TRBD1 (5 bases). The CDR3 is 16 residues long. In germline, CDR1 is ENHRY, CDR2 SYGVKD. The V end was cut by 3 bases, the J end by 4 bases, with 18 bases between. The CDR3, as DNA: TGTGCCATCAGTGAAGAAGGGTCCGGGACGTTCACTGAAGCTTTCTTT. The encoded protein is CAISEEGSGTFTEAFF.

The J gene is TRBJ2-7, the V gene TRBV9; a weak D match, TRBD2 (6 bases). The ends were cut back, 4 bases at V and 2 bases at J, with 19 bases in the middle. Germline assignment: CDR1 SGDLS and CDR2 YYNGEE. CDR3 size: 16 residues. The CDR3 is CASSLGTGVITYEQYF. CDR3 nucleotides: TGTGCCAGCAGCCTTGGCACGGGAGTTATCACCTACGAGCAGTACTTC.

V gene TRBV29-1 combines with J gene TRBJ2-5, with TRBD2 matching 7 bases. V gave up 1 base and J gave up 2 bases; unmatched junction bases: 19. Germline V gene sequence: CDR1 SQVTM, CDR2 ANQGSEA. The CDR3 has 19 amino acids. The CDR3: CSVEGGRRQGGDPQETQYF. The CDR3 DNA reads TGCAGCGTTGAAGGGGGACGGCGGCAGGGAGGGGACCCACAAGAGACCCAGTACTTC.

V gene TRBV2 combines with J gene TRBJ1-2, with D uncertain. There are 15 residues in the CDR3. Germline assignment: CDR1 SNHLY and CDR2 FYNNEI. The ends were cut back, 5 bases at V and 0 bases at J, with 13 bases in the middle. CDR3 bases: TGTGCCAGCAGTACCGAGGGTATCCCTAACTATGGCTACACCTTC. This sequence encodes CASSTEGIPNYGYTF. Full variable domain (remainder filled in from reference TRBV2 and TRBJ1-2): EPEVTQTPSHQVTQMGQEVILRCVPISNHLYFYWYRQILGQKVEFLVSFYNNEISEKSEIFDDQFSVERPDGSNFTLKIRSTKLEDSAMYFCASSTEGIPNYGYTFGSGTRLTVV.

This chain connects TRBV12-3 or TRBV12-4 to TRBJ2-1, with TRBD2 matching over 9 bases. The CDR3 has 14 residues. Trimming at V came to 5 bases and at J to 4 bases, leaving 3 bases not matched to a gene. The CDR3 sequence: CASSSGRNYNEQFF. The CDR3 region has the DNA TGTGCCAGCAGTAGCGGGAGGAATTACAATGAGCAGTTCTTC.

The chain links TRBV12-3 or TRBV12-4 to TRBJ2-3; D tentatively reads TRBD1 or TRBD2 (5 bases each). The CDR3 has 15 residues. Trimming took off 1 base at V and 4 bases at J, with 12 bases between the two ends. In nucleotides, the CDR3 is TGTGCCAGCAGTTTAGGGGGGAGCGCCCCAGATACGCAGTATTTT. Translated: CASSLGGSAPDTQYF.

The J gene is TRBJ1-2, the V gene TRBV16, with 7 bases identical to TRBD1. Germline CDR1 is KGHSY and CDR2 is FQNENV. This CDR3 spans 14 amino acids. Trimming cost V 2 bases and J 4 bases; bases outside gene matches: 4. The CDR3 region has the DNA TGTGCCAGCAGCCAAAAGACAGGGACCTATGGCTACACCTTC. It yields the protein CASSQKTGTYGYTF.

Points on this clonotype: A junction boundary mismatches the germline segment, possibly from a read error. This sequence joins TRBV28 and TRBJ1-1, with a tentative D call TRBD1 (6 bases). The CDR3 runs 13 residues. From germline, CDR1 is MDHEN and CDR2 SYDVKM. The CDR3 DNA sequence: TGTGCCAGCAGTTTTATTAACAGGGACCCCCCGGTCTTT. Translating it yields CASSFINRDPPVF.

The chain recombines TRBV6-5 with TRBJ2-1; 14 nucleotides line up with TRBD2. CDR1 is MNHEY and CDR2 is SVGAGI in the germline V gene. With 1 base clipped from V and 5 bases from J, the junction kept 7 bases outside the gene matches. This CDR3 has 18 amino acids. CDR3 in amino acids: CASSYFQTSGRAHNEQFF. The CDR3 region has the DNA TGTGCCAGCAGTTACTTTCAGACTAGCGGGAGGGCCCACAATGAGCAGTTCTTC.

A few counts support this clonotype. This chain uses TRBV5-6 with TRBJ2-2; TRBD1 aligns across 7 bases. CDR1 is SGHDT and CDR2 is YYEEEE in the germline V gene. Trimming removed 4 bases from V and 1 base from J; junction bases left unmatched: 4. The CDR3 is 15 residues long. CDR3: CASSPQGVNTGELFF. The CDR3, as DNA: TGTGCCAGCAGCCCGCAGGGGGTGAACACCGGGGAGCTGTTTTTT.

This rearrangement joins TRBV14 to TRBJ2-1; D call uncertain. Between the trimmed V and J ends, which lost 0 bases and 6 bases, there was a span of 9 bases. This CDR3 has 14 residues. The germline CDR1 and CDR2 sequences are SGHDN and FVKESK. CDR3 bases: TGTGCCAGCAGCCAAGAGACATTCTTCAATGAGCAGTTCTTC. This sequence encodes CASSQETFFNEQFF.

This clonotype was counted between two and nine times. This chain connects TRBV29-1 to TRBJ1-1; D remains ambiguous. The CDR3 has 17 residues. V was shortened by 0 bases and J by 1 base, with 18 bases between the two germline ends. Per germline, CDR1 SQVTM and CDR2 ANQGSEA. CDR3 nucleotides: TGCAGCGTTGAAGATCGCAGGTTACTTCCTCCGAACACTGAAGCTTTCTTT. Translation: CSVEDRRLLPPNTEAFF.

CDR3 protein: CSGTRTFQETQYF. In nucleotides, the CDR3 is TGCAGCGGTACGCGGACTTTCCAAGAGACCCAGTACTTC. The V gene is TRBV29-1, the J gene TRBJ2-5; a possible D gene is TRBD2 (5 bases). The germline gives CDR1 SQVTM, CDR2 ANQGSEA. Deletions cut 7 bases from V and 1 base from J, with 13 bases between. The CDR3 sequence is 13 residues long.

The rearrangement links TRBV5-6 to TRBJ1-5; weak D call: TRBD1 (6 bases). The length of the CDR3 is 15 residues. Germline V gene sequence: CDR1 SGHDT, CDR2 YYEEEE. V was clipped by 2 bases and J by 2 bases, with 11 bases between them. CDR3 sequence (DNA): TGTGCCAGCAGCTTCGGGGGGGCTGGCAATCAGCCCCAGCATTTT. Translation: CASSFGGAGNQPQHF.

The V gene is TRBV5-6, the J gene TRBJ2-3, with a tentative D call TRBD2 (5 bases). Germline V CDR1 and CDR2: SGHDT, YYEEEE. V was clipped by 3 bases and J by 1 base, with 18 bases between them. The CDR3 runs to 17 residues. The CDR3 DNA sequence: TGTGCCAGCAGCTCACCCGAGGGAGTTCTGGGCACAGATACGCAGTATTTT. Amino acids: CASSSPEGVLGTDTQYF.

The chain carries TRBV12-3 or TRBV12-4 and TRBJ1-1, with unresolved D. V lost 10 bases to trimming and J lost 0 bases, with 18 bases between them. The CDR3 consists of 15 residues. CDR3 loop: CATRWTERMNTEAFF. In nucleotides, the CDR3 is TGTGCCACTAGGTGGACTGAACGGATGAACACTGAAGCTTTCTTT.

The chain uses TRBV20-1 and TRBJ2-3; TRBD2 agrees at 7 bases. The CDR3 contains 14 residues. Losses at the gene ends were 7 bases for V and 3 bases for J; bases not matched to a gene: 10. In germline, CDR1 is DFQATT, CDR2 SNEGSKA (reference sequence). The CDR3 DNA follows: TGCAGTGGCAACCTGGCGGGAGTTACAGATACGCAGTATTTT. This translates into CSGNLAGVTDTQYF.

The chain uses TRBV4-1 and TRBJ2-1; D is ambiguous. The germline V gene encodes CDR1 MGHRA and CDR2 YSYEKL. The V and J ends lost 1 base and 7 bases respectively, with 11 bases between them. The CDR3 length is 14 residues. The CDR3 is CASSQAYRTNEQFF. The CDR3 region has the DNA TGCGCCAGCAGCCAAGCTTACAGAACGAATGAGCAGTTCTTC.

This chain uses TRBV4-1 with TRBJ1-4; D gene ambiguous. The CDR3 loop spans 14 amino acids. CDR1 MGHRA and CDR2 YSYEKL come from the germline V gene. V shed 1 base and J shed 6 bases, with 9 bases lying between them. For the CDR3, the DNA is TGCGCCAGCAGCCAAGGGGCTGGCGATGAAAAACTGTTTTTT. Translation gives CASSQGAGDEKLFF.

The chain carries TRBV12-3 or TRBV12-4 and TRBJ2-7; weak D call: TRBD1 (6 bases). V was clipped by 6 bases and J by 3 bases, with 12 bases between them. The CDR3 consists of 13 residues. CDR3 in DNA: TGTGCCAGCAGACGGGACACAGGCTACGAGCAGTACTTC. Its protein product is CASRRDTGYEQYF.

This clonotype has a handful of counts. The CDR3 protein is CASSTFRGREGNTEAFF. For the CDR3, the DNA is TGTGCCAGCAGTACCTTCAGGGGTCGGGAAGGGAACACTGAAGCTTTCTTT. The V gene is TRBV27, the J gene TRBJ1-1; possibly TRBD1 for D (6 bases). This CDR3 has 17 residues. Germline CDR1 is MNHEY and CDR2 is SMNVEV (reference sequence). V was clipped by 5 bases and J by 1 base, with 20 bases between them.

This clonotype was found a few times. The chain is built from TRBV18 and TRBJ2-2; 10 bases map to TRBD1. V lost 6 bases to trimming and J lost 3 bases; unmatched junction nucleotides: 10. CDR1 is KGHSH and CDR2 is LQKENI in the germline V gene. The CDR3 length is 17 residues. The CDR3 DNA is TGTGCCAGCTCCCATCGTGGGACAGGGGATCACACCGGGGAGCTGTTTTTT. Protein product: CASSHRGTGDHTGELFF. The entire variable domain, with the rest obtained from reference TRBV18 and TRBJ2-2, is as follows: NAGVMQNPRHLVRRRGQEARLRCSPMKGHSHVYWYRQLPEEGLKFMVYLQKENIIDESGMPKERFSAEFPKEGPSILRIQQVVRGDSAAYFCASSHRGTGDHTGELFFGEGSRLTVL.

The rearrangement joins TRBV12-3 or TRBV12-4 to TRBJ1-1, with a possible D match to TRBD1 (6 bases). Trimming stripped 5 bases from V and 0 bases from J, with 16 bases between. The CDR3 totals 16 residues. In DNA, the CDR3 is TGTGCCAGCAGTCGGGACACCCGATACTTGAACACTGAAGCTTTCTTT. It codes for CASSRDTRYLNTEAFF.